Listed below are T cell receptor beta chains from one sample, sequenced in a study of technical replicates of blood from a few donors. Sequencing used immunoSEQ multiplex PCR; TCRdb keeps in-frame clones, though not all of them. Found here are tens of thousands of clones, approximately 90% of them singletons; the top ten hold about 4.6%. The source material was PBMCs. These receptors originate from a human donor in good health. Some clones in this sample may be carry-over from other donors' samples. Both conserved end residues are part of each CDR3. The order of the fields is clone size, V gene, D gene, J gene, CDR3 protein, CDR3 DNA. D genes are given only for firm matches. The size of a clone is reported for some rows only, either as once, few or many, or as a class for expanded clones.

clone size: -
V gene: TRBV18
D gene: -
J gene: TRBJ1-5
CDR3 protein: CASSPTGGSQPQHF
CDR3 DNA: TGTGCCAGCTCACCAACGGGGGGCAGTCAGCCCCAGCATTTT

clone size: -
V gene: TRBV7-3
D gene: TRBD2
J gene: TRBJ2-1
CDR3 protein: CASAGGGPYNEQFF
CDR3 DNA: TGTGCCAGCGCGGGCGGGGGTCCCTACAATGAGCAGTTCTTC

clone size: -
V gene: TRBV28
D gene: TRBD2
J gene: TRBJ2-7
CDR3 protein: CASSSSGLVTIEQYF
CDR3 DNA: TGTGCCAGCAGTTCCTCGGGACTAGTTACCATCGAGCAGTACTTC

clone size: -
V gene: TRBV11-3
D gene: -
J gene: TRBJ2-3
CDR3 protein: CASSLWGGITDTQYF
CDR3 DNA: TGTGCCAGCAGCTTATGGGGCGGGATAACAGATACGCAGTATTTT

clone size: -
V gene: TRBV5-3
D gene: -
J gene: TRBJ2-7
CDR3 protein: CARSRDKEQYF
CDR3 DNA: TGTGCCAGAAGCCGGGACAAGGAGCAGTACTTC

clone size: -
V gene: TRBV30
D gene: TRBD1
J gene: TRBJ2-5
CDR3 protein: CAWSPGQGLRETQYF
CDR3 DNA: TGTGCCTGGAGTCCAGGACAGGGTCTTCGGGAGACCCAGTACTTC

clone size: -
V gene: TRBV2
D gene: -
J gene: TRBJ1-1
CDR3 protein: CASSQWTIMNTEAFF
CDR3 DNA: TGTGCCAGCAGTCAATGGACAATTATGAACACTGAAGCTTTCTTT

clone size: -
V gene: TRBV4-3
D gene: -
J gene: TRBJ2-3
CDR3 protein: CASSQDSRGGDTQYF
CDR3 DNA: TGCGCCAGCAGCCAAGATTCCCGGGGTGGAGATACGCAGTATTTT

clone size: -
V gene: TRBV2
D gene: TRBD1
J gene: TRBJ2-4
CDR3 protein: CASSADRALNIQYF
CDR3 DNA: TGTGCCAGCAGCGCTGACAGGGCCCTAAACATTCAGTACTTC

clone size: many
V gene: TRBV7-9
D gene: -
J gene: TRBJ2-7
CDR3 protein: CASSPVYRGTYEQYF
CDR3 DNA: TGTGCCAGCAGCCCCGTTTATAGGGGTACGTACGAGCAGTACTTC

clone size: -
V gene: TRBV2
D gene: -
J gene: TRBJ1-1
CDR3 protein: CASSESGLMNTEAFF
CDR3 DNA: TGTGCCAGCAGTGAATCAGGGCTCATGAACACTGAAGCTTTCTTT

clone size: few
V gene: TRBV4-2
D gene: -
J gene: TRBJ1-3
CDR3 protein: CASSQVPGNSGNTIYF
CDR3 DNA: TGTGCCAGCAGCCAAGTCCCGGGAAACTCTGGAAACACCATATATTTT

clone size: many
V gene: TRBV28
D gene: -
J gene: TRBJ1-5
CDR3 protein: CASTVAPWGNQPQHF
CDR3 DNA: TGTGCCAGCACCGTAGCGCCCTGGGGCAATCAGCCCCAGCATTTT

clone size: -
V gene: TRBV10-3
D gene: -
J gene: TRBJ2-1
CDR3 protein: CAIGGAFYNEQFF
CDR3 DNA: TGTGCCATCGGTGGGGCGTTCTACAATGAGCAGTTCTTC

clone size: -
V gene: TRBV6-5
D gene: TRBD1
J gene: TRBJ2-7
CDR3 protein: CASSYNRQGDEQYF
CDR3 DNA: TGTGCCAGCAGTTACAACCGACAGGGGGACGAGCAGTACTTC

clone size: -
V gene: TRBV2
D gene: -
J gene: TRBJ2-3
CDR3 protein: CASRAQGRDTQYF
CDR3 DNA: TGTGCCAGCAGGGCACAGGGTAGGGATACGCAGTATTTT

clone size: -
V gene: TRBV5-1
D gene: -
J gene: TRBJ1-2
CDR3 protein: CASSLDYRDYTF
CDR3 DNA: TGCGCCAGCAGCTTGGATTACAGGGACTACACCTTC

clone size: -
V gene: TRBV11-2
D gene: -
J gene: TRBJ2-3
CDR3 protein: CASSIPGLKSAQYF
CDR3 DNA: TGTGCCAGCAGCATACCGGGACTTAAAAGCGCGCAGTATTTT

clone size: -
V gene: TRBV7-2
D gene: -
J gene: TRBJ1-1
CDR3 protein: CASRPAGGGTEAFF
CDR3 DNA: TGTGCCAGCAGGCCAGCGGGGGGGGGCACTGAAGCTTTCTTT

clone size: -
V gene: TRBV2
D gene: -
J gene: TRBJ1-1
CDR3 protein: CATKGERAGSTEAFF
CDR3 DNA: TGTGCCACAAAGGGGGAAAGGGCTGGGAGCACTGAAGCTTTCTTT

clone size: -
V gene: TRBV19
D gene: TRBD2
J gene: TRBJ2-7
CDR3 protein: CASSFGAPSGSYEQYF
CDR3 DNA: TGTGCCAGTAGTTTCGGGGCCCCTAGCGGGTCATACGAGCAGTACTTC

clone size: -
V gene: TRBV6-5
D gene: -
J gene: TRBJ2-7
CDR3 protein: CASTKGGPYEQYF
CDR3 DNA: TGTGCCAGCACCAAAGGGGGTCCCTACGAGCAGTACTTC

clone size: -
V gene: TRBV14
D gene: TRBD2
J gene: TRBJ2-1
CDR3 protein: CASSRASGRINNEQFF
CDR3 DNA: TGTGCCAGCAGCAGGGCTAGCGGGAGGATCAACAATGAGCAGTTCTTC

clone size: -
V gene: TRBV5-4
D gene: -
J gene: TRBJ2-7
CDR3 protein: CASSLLDRFREQYF
CDR3 DNA: TGTGCCAGCAGCTTATTAGACAGGTTCCGCGAGCAGTACTTC

clone size: -
V gene: TRBV25-1
D gene: -
J gene: TRBJ1-4
CDR3 protein: CASRRSRGGHNEKLFF
CDR3 DNA: TGTGCCAGCAGGCGGAGTCGGGGGGGCCATAATGAAAAACTGTTTTTT

clone size: -
V gene: TRBV5-1
D gene: -
J gene: TRBJ2-2
CDR3 protein: CASSGAGTLNTGELFF
CDR3 DNA: TGCGCCAGCAGCGGCGCCGGGACACTGAACACCGGGGAGCTGTTTTTT

clone size: -
V gene: TRBV7-9
D gene: TRBD1
J gene: TRBJ1-2
CDR3 protein: CASSGPGQGYGYTF
CDR3 DNA: TGTGCCAGCAGCGGACCGGGACAGGGTTATGGCTACACCTTC

clone size: -
V gene: TRBV7-2
D gene: TRBD2
J gene: TRBJ2-3
CDR3 protein: CASSLRLATDTQYF
CDR3 DNA: TGTGCCAGCAGCCTCAGACTAGCGACAGATACGCAGTATTTT

clone size: -
V gene: TRBV7-8
D gene: TRBD1
J gene: TRBJ2-7
CDR3 protein: CASSLGDSSYEQYF
CDR3 DNA: TGTGCCAGCAGTTTGGGGGACAGCTCCTACGAGCAGTACTTC

clone size: once
V gene: TRBV5-1
D gene: TRBD2
J gene: TRBJ2-5
CDR3 protein: CASSLAGGQETQYF
CDR3 DNA: TGCGCCAGCAGCTTAGCGGGGGGGCAAGAGACCCAGTACTTC

clone size: -
V gene: TRBV2
D gene: TRBD1
J gene: TRBJ1-2
CDR3 protein: CASSGGTGATYGYTF
CDR3 DNA: TGTGCCAGCAGTGGCGGGACAGGGGCAACATATGGCTACACCTTC

clone size: once
V gene: TRBV6-5
D gene: -
J gene: TRBJ2-1
CDR3 protein: CASSLSMTYNEQFF
CDR3 DNA: TGTGCCAGCAGCCTTAGTATGACATACAATGAGCAGTTCTTC

clone size: -
V gene: TRBV6-5
D gene: -
J gene: TRBJ1-1
CDR3 protein: CASSYVVGGPGEAFF
CDR3 DNA: TGTGCCAGCAGTTACGTGGTTGGAGGGCCCGGTGAAGCTTTCTTT

clone size: -
V gene: TRBV5-4
D gene: -
J gene: TRBJ2-2
CDR3 protein: CASSQDPQVTGELFF
CDR3 DNA: TGTGCCAGCAGCCAAGACCCCCAGGTTACCGGGGAGCTGTTTTTT